This TCR beta chain was sequenced in a study of T cells expressing NK-cell markers. Turning to the study itself: Within the sequenced cohort of eight donors, seven exhibited HCMV seropositivity and one was seronegative.

TCR beta cDNA was generated via 5'RACE template switching incorporating UMIs. One entry per CDR3 protein, without DNA, is what TCRdb gives after re-calling the 5' RACE reads. Its clone listing holds about 550,000 distinct CDR3 sequences. Germline CDR1 LNHNV, CDR2 YYDKDF (reference sequence). CDR3 length equals 14 residues. As concerns this clonotype: Its antigen is currently unknown.

General observations from the study: NKG2C+ dominant clonotype frequencies in 5 or 6 donors were roughly 1.0-7.0% of CD8+ T cells.

The sequenced material came from blood T cells: a sorted CD56 or NKG2C T cell subset, CD4+ or CD8+ T cells, or bulk PBMC T cells (not recorded which). This sequence originates from a man in his late teens or twenties in good health. The chain is built from TRBV15 and TRBJ2-3; the D call from TCRdb, TRBD2, cannot be confirmed without DNA. The CDR3 loop is CATSISGSSDTQYF.